The 16 T cell receptor beta chains below come from one sample, sequenced in a study of response to subunit inactivated influenza vaccine. Using its own MiXCR run on the RT-PCR reads, TCRdb lists one record per CDR3 protein. The data show 860,000 or so distinct CDR3 sequences, approximately 22% seen once. This specimen consisted of PBMCs from blood, obtained more than 4 days after vaccination. The receptors stem from a middle-aged man who received an inactivated influenza vaccine.

This clonotype was seen a handful of times. The rearrangement uses TRBV5-6 and TRBJ1-1, with 7 bases matching TRBD1. CDR1 and CDR2 from the germline V gene are SGHDT and YYEEEE. The J segment lost 11 bases and the V segment lost 1 base, leaving 14 bases of the junction unmatched. The CDR3 spans 15 residues. As DNA, the CDR3 is TGTGCCAGCAGCTTGCCGAGACAGGGTGCTACAAGGGCTTTCTTT. The encoded protein is CASSLPRQGATRAFF.

This rearrangement joins TRBV11-2 to TRBJ1-4; tentatively, D is TRBD1 (5 bases). The CDR3 is 16 amino acids. V was pared by 2 bases and J by 8 bases, with 18 bases between. Germline V gene lookup returns CDR1 SGHAT and CDR2 FQNNGV. The DNA of the CDR3 is TGTGCCAGCAGCTTAATCTATCAGGGCGGGAGGGAAAAACTGTTTTTT. Encoded protein: CASSLIYQGGREKLFF.

This clonotype was detected a few times. The gene calls are TRBV6-2 or TRBV6-3 and TRBJ2-6; no definite D call. The CDR3 has 13 residues. Per germline, CDR1 MNHEY and CDR2 SVGEGT. Trimming took 6 bases from V and 1 from J, leaving 4 bases between them. In DNA form, the CDR3 reads TGTGCCAGCAGCAAGTCTGGGGCCAACGTCCTGACTTTC. Its protein product is CASSKSGANVLTF.

The chain is built from TRBV29-1 and TRBJ2-5; TRBD2 matches 11 bases. V shed 7 bases and J 5 bases; nucleotides not matched to a gene: 12. The germline CDR1 and CDR2 sequences are SQVTM and ANQGSEA. This CDR3 is built from 15 residues. The CDR3 loop reads CSGTDSGGGDETQYF. The CDR3 bases are TGCAGCGGAACCGATAGCGGGGGGGGCGATGAGACCCAGTACTTC.

This clonotype was seen a few times. The rearrangement links TRBV11-2 to TRBJ2-2, with 9 bases matching TRBD2. Germline loops: CDR1 SGHAT, CDR2 FQNNGV. The CDR3 sequence is 18 residues long. The junction had 11 bases not matched to a gene; V was cut back by 1 base and J by 5 bases. The CDR3 DNA reads TGTGCCAGCAGCTTAGGATATAGCGGGAGATTGAAAACCGGGGAGCTGTTTTTT. Encoded protein: CASSLGYSGRLKTGELFF.

The V gene is TRBV20-1, the J gene TRBJ2-4; D is possibly TRBD1 (6 bases). The CDR3 spans 14 residues. The germline CDR1 and CDR2 sequences are DFQATT and SNEGSKA (reference sequence). The V gene lost 3 bases and the J gene lost 0 bases, with 9 bases spanning the gap. The CDR3 DNA follows: TGCAGTGCTAGTGGACAGAGAGCCAAAAACATTCAGTACTTC. Protein product: CSASGQRAKNIQYF.

The chain couples TRBV7-9 to TRBJ2-5, with D perhaps assigned TRBD1 or TRBD2 (6 bases each). Germline V gene data show CDR1 as SEHNR and CDR2 as FQNEAQ (reference sequence). The CDR3 is 15 amino acids. Trimming pared 2 bases from V and 4 bases from J, leaving 14 bases between. For the CDR3, the DNA is TGTGCCAGCAGCTTAAGTTTGAGGGGGGCAGAGACCCAGTACTTC. Translating it yields CASSLSLRGAETQYF.

The chain has TRBV5-1 and TRBJ2-5, with a tentative D call TRBD1 (7 bases). The V end was cut by 2 bases, the J end by 5 bases, with 13 bases between. The germline CDR1 and CDR2 sequences are SGHRS and YFSETQ. The length of the CDR3 is 14 residues. The CDR3 is CASSFTGDFETQYF. The CDR3 DNA is TGCGCCAGCAGCTTTACAGGGGACTTCGAGACCCAGTACTTC. The full variable domain, with the rest looked up from reference TRBV5-1 and TRBJ2-5, is KAGVTQTPRYLIKTRGQQVTLSCSPISGHRSVSWYQQTPGQGLQFLFEYFSETQRNKGNFPGRFSGRQFSNSRSEMNVSTLELGDSALYLCASSFTGDFETQYFGPGTRLLVL.

This clonotype appeared many times. The chain is built from TRBV20-1 and TRBJ2-7; 7 nucleotides agree with TRBD1. Losses at the gene ends were 2 bases for V and 3 bases for J; bases not matched to a gene: 4. This CDR3 comprises 13 residues. Germline V gives CDR1 DFQATT, CDR2 SNEGSKA (reference sequence). The CDR3 is CSARSDRDYEQYF. CDR3 in DNA: TGCAGTGCTAGAAGTGACAGGGACTACGAGCAGTACTTC.

The rearrangement links TRBV5-4 to TRBJ2-7, with 8 nucleotides matching TRBD2. Germline values: CDR1 SGHNT, CDR2 YYREEE (reference sequence). The ends lost 4 bases at V and 0 bases at J; junction bases unmatched: 6. The CDR3 has 15 residues. The CDR3, as DNA: TGTGCCAGCAGCGCCTCCGGGACTAGCTCCTACGAGCAGTACTTC. It yields the protein CASSASGTSSYEQYF. The variable domain in full, completed from reference TRBV5-4 and TRBJ2-7, reads ETGVTQSPTHLIKTRGQQVTLRCSSQSGHNTVSWYQQALGQGPQFIFQYYREEENGRGNFPPRFSGLQFPNYSSELNVNALELDDSALYLCASSASGTSSYEQYFGPGTRLTVT.

The CDR3 region has the DNA TGTGCCAGCAGCTTAAAGGCGGGGCCACATGGCTACACCTTC. Translated, it gives CASSLKAGPHGYTF. The chain combines TRBV7-2 with TRBJ1-2, with a possible D match to TRBD1 (5 bases). With 2 bases removed from V and 6 bases from J, the gap between germline ends came to 13 bases. The CDR3 is made up of 14 amino acids. Germline assignment: CDR1 SGHTA and CDR2 FQGNSA. Complete variable domain (other parts from reference TRBV7-2 and TRBJ1-2): GAGVSQSPSNKVTEKGKDVELRCDPISGHTALYWYRQSLGQGLEFLIYFQGNSAPDKSGLPSDRFSAERTGGSVSTLTIQRTQQEDSAVYLCASSLKAGPHGYTFGSGTRLTVV.

This clonotype has a handful of counts. The chain carries TRBV9 and TRBJ1-2; 8 nucleotides match TRBD1. CDR1 and CDR2 from the germline V gene are SGDLS and YYNGEE. The trim removed 0 bases at V and 7 bases at J, leaving 5 bases unmatched. The CDR3 is 14 amino acids. DNA for the CDR3: TGTGCCAGCAGCGTAGGCCAGGGGGCTGGTGGCTACACCTTC. Translated, it gives CASSVGQGAGGYTF.

The V and J genes are TRBV5-1 and TRBJ2-7; no reliable D call. The CDR3 is 16 amino acids. The V gene's germline CDR1 is SGHRS and CDR2 YFSETQ. V shed 5 bases and J shed 3 bases, with 21 bases lying between them. CDR3 in amino acids: CASSSQGSRTGYEQYF. CDR3 bases: TGCGCCAGCAGTTCTCAAGGGTCCAGGACCGGCTACGAGCAGTACTTC.

The chain combines TRBV5-1 with TRBJ2-7; the match to TRBD1 covers 9 bases. There are 15 residues in the CDR3. CDR1 and CDR2 from the germline V gene are SGHRS and YFSETQ. Trimming cost V 3 bases and J 3 bases; bases outside gene matches: 7. This CDR3 is CASSSGQGRVYEQYF. CDR3 sequence (DNA): TGCGCCAGCAGCTCGGGACAGGGAAGGGTCTACGAGCAGTACTTC.

The V and J genes are TRBV15 and TRBJ2-3; TRBD1 might be the D (5 bases). This CDR3 has 15 amino acids. The germline gives CDR1 LNHNV, CDR2 YYDKDF (reference sequence). V was pared by 1 base and J by 4 bases, with 12 bases between. CDR3 in amino acids: CATSRAHQGADTQYF. In nucleotides, the CDR3 is TGTGCCACCAGCAGAGCCCATCAAGGGGCAGATACGCAGTATTTT.

The chain carries TRBV11-2 and TRBJ2-2; D is possibly TRBD1 (6 bases). Trimming shortened V by 4 bases and J by 5 bases, and 17 bases separated the two germline ends. Germline V CDR1 and CDR2: SGHAT, FQNNGV. The CDR3 is made up of 16 amino acids. This chain's CDR3 is CASSWTATGKTGELFF. The CDR3 DNA follows: TGTGCCAGCAGCTGGACAGCAACTGGGAAAACCGGGGAGCTGTTTTTT.